This T cell receptor beta chain was sequenced in a study of CD8+CD57+ T cells in acquired aplastic anemia. Study-level information: Sorted CD4+ and CD8+ cell DNA averaged approximately 3 ug.

Trimming at V came to 0 bases and at J to 10 bases, leaving 2 bases not matched to a gene. Germline CDR1 and CDR2: DFQATT and SNEGSKA (reference sequence). The CDR3 extends over 11 amino acids. This clonotype appeared many times. Profiling of TCR beta VDJ combinations and CDR3 sequences used genomic DNA as template. A single record per CDR3 protein comes from TCRdb applying MiXCR to the reads. The data contain about 220,000 distinct CDR3 sequences, around 45% of them seen just once; the ten biggest clones take up over 7.5%. All sequencing subjects had displayed CD8+CD57+ cell expansion on flow cytometry. Every patient presented with severe acquired aplastic anemia.

The sample was sorted CD4+, CD8+, or CD8+CD57+ T cells (not recorded which) from PBMCs. The receptor was derived from a human donor with aplastic anemia. The rearrangement links TRBV20-1 to TRBJ1-1, with 7 nucleotides matching TRBD1. The CDR3 here is CSARDDRAAFF. The CDR3 DNA sequence: TGCAGTGCTAGAGATGACAGGGCAGCTTTCTTT.